Sequencing of this T cell receptor (beta chain) was carried out in a study of STAT5B mutations in CD4+ large granular lymphocyte leukemia. From germline, CDR1 is KGHSH and CDR2 LQKENI. The CDR3 covers 16 residues. J gave up 9 bases and V 1 base, and 12 bases lay outside the gene matches. Original analysis: The detection floor for productive clonotype frequency was 2.59 x 10-5. Assay: immunoSEQ multiplex PCR; the TCRdb copy retains only in-frame clones and omits some. D and trimming were read from the DNA, whereas the V and J calls and clone size are those reported in that table. The sample carries 20,000 or so clones, 84% recorded once. Study-level findings and limits: Without putative leukemic clones, patient CD4-sorted repertoires remained more clonal than healthy CD4+ repertoires. No patients shared main leukemic clonotypes, though around 24% appeared at low frequency elsewhere. Compared with healthy controls (2/35), patient top clones favored TRBV06 (8/27).

As to this clone: The antigen remains undetermined.

The source material was CD4+ T cells from blood buffy coats. V and J are TRBV18 and TRBJ2-1; 7 positions match TRBD2. The TCR sequence derives from a human donor in good health. CDR3 loop: CASSPQSGEGQGEQFF. The DNA of the CDR3 is TGTGCCAGCTCACCACAGTCGGGGGAGGGCCAGGGTGAGCAGTTCTTC.